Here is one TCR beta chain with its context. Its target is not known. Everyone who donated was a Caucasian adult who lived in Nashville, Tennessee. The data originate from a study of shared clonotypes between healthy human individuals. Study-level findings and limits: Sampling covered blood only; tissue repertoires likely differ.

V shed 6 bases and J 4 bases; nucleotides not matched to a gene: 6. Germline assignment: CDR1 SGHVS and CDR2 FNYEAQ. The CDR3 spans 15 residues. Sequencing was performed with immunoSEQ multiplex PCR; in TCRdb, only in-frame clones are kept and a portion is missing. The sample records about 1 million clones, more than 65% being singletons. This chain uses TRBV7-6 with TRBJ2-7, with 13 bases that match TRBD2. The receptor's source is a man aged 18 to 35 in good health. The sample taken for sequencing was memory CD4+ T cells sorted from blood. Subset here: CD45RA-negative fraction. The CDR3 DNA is TGTGCCAGCAGGGCCAGGACTAGCGGGGGTTACGAGCAGTACTTC. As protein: CASRARTSGGYEQYF.